This T cell receptor beta chain was profiled in a study of blood T cell repertoires in COVID-19. Study at large: From the United States, Italy and Spain came samples of acute and convalescent COVID-19. T cells, B-cell-depleted T cells, or PBMCs supplied cDNA or gDNA.

CDR1 is SGHAT and CDR2 is FQNNGV in the germline V gene. V shed 4 bases and J shed 0 bases, with 15 bases lying between them. The CDR3 has 16 residues. As processed by the authors: Amplification with reference gene primers provided the estimates of nucleated cell counts. Libraries were prepared by immunoSEQ multiplex PCR; TCRdb keeps only in-frame clonotypes and omits some of them. V and J calls and clone size are copied from that table; D and trimming were computed from the DNA. The sample lists 54,000 or so clones; over 80% were seen once. The sequencing input was peripheral blood. This TCR came from a human donor in a cohort sampled during active COVID-19. The chain uses TRBV11-2 and TRBJ1-1; D might be TRBD1 (5 bases). This CDR3 is CASSSPPQGLNTEAFF. The CDR3 coding sequence is TGTGCCAGCAGCTCCCCCCCCCAGGGATTGAACACTGAAGCTTTCTTT.